This TCR beta chain is from a study of shared clonotypes between healthy human individuals. Study outcomes and limitations: Naive subsets typically showed greater estimated richness than memory subsets. The diversity represented, both genetic and in exposure history, was limited by few donors. Sorted-subset sequencing, rarefaction showed, was incomplete despite large depth.

V lost 4 bases, J lost 4 bases, and 11 bases lay in between. Looked up from germline, CDR1 is SGHTS and CDR2 is YDEGEE. The CDR3 contains 13 residues. Assay runs were performed at deep level. Data came from immunoSEQ multiplex PCR; TCRdb stores just in-frame clones and leaves some out. Of roughly 2.5 million clones in the sample, more than 90% were seen once. Worth noting for this clone: Its antigen remains unidentified.

Sequencing input: naive CD4+ T cells sorted from blood. Stated subset: CD45RA+ positively selected. This receptor was obtained from a man younger than 35 in good health. The chain is built from TRBV5-8 and TRBJ1-1; no clear D gene. The CDR3 protein is CASSAIPPTEAFF. The CDR3 region has the DNA TGTGCCAGCAGCGCCATCCCCCCCACTGAAGCTTTCTTT.